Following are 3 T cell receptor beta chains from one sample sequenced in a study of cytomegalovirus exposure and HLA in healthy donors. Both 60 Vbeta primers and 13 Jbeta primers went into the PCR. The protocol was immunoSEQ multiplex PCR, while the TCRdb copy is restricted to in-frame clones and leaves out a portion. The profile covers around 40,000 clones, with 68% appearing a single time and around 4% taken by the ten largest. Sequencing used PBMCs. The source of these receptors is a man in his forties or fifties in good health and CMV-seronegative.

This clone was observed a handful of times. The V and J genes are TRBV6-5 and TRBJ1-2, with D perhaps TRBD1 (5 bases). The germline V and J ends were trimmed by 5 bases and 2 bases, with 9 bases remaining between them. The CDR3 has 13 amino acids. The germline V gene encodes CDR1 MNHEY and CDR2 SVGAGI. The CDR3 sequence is CASSRRGNYGYTF. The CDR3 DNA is TGTGCCAGCAGTCGGAGGGGAAACTATGGCTACACCTTC.

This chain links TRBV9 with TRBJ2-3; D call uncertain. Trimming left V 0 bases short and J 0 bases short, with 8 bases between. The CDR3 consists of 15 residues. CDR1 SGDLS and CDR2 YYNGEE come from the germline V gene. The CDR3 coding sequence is TGTGCCAGCAGCGTAGATGCGGCTAGCACAGATACGCAGTATTTT. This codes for CASSVDAASTDTQYF.

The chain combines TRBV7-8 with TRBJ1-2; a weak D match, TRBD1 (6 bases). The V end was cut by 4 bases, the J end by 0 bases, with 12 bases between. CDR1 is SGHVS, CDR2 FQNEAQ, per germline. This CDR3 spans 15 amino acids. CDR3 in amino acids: CASSWAWTANYGYTF. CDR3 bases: TGTGCCAGCAGCTGGGCCTGGACAGCTAACTATGGCTACACCTTC.